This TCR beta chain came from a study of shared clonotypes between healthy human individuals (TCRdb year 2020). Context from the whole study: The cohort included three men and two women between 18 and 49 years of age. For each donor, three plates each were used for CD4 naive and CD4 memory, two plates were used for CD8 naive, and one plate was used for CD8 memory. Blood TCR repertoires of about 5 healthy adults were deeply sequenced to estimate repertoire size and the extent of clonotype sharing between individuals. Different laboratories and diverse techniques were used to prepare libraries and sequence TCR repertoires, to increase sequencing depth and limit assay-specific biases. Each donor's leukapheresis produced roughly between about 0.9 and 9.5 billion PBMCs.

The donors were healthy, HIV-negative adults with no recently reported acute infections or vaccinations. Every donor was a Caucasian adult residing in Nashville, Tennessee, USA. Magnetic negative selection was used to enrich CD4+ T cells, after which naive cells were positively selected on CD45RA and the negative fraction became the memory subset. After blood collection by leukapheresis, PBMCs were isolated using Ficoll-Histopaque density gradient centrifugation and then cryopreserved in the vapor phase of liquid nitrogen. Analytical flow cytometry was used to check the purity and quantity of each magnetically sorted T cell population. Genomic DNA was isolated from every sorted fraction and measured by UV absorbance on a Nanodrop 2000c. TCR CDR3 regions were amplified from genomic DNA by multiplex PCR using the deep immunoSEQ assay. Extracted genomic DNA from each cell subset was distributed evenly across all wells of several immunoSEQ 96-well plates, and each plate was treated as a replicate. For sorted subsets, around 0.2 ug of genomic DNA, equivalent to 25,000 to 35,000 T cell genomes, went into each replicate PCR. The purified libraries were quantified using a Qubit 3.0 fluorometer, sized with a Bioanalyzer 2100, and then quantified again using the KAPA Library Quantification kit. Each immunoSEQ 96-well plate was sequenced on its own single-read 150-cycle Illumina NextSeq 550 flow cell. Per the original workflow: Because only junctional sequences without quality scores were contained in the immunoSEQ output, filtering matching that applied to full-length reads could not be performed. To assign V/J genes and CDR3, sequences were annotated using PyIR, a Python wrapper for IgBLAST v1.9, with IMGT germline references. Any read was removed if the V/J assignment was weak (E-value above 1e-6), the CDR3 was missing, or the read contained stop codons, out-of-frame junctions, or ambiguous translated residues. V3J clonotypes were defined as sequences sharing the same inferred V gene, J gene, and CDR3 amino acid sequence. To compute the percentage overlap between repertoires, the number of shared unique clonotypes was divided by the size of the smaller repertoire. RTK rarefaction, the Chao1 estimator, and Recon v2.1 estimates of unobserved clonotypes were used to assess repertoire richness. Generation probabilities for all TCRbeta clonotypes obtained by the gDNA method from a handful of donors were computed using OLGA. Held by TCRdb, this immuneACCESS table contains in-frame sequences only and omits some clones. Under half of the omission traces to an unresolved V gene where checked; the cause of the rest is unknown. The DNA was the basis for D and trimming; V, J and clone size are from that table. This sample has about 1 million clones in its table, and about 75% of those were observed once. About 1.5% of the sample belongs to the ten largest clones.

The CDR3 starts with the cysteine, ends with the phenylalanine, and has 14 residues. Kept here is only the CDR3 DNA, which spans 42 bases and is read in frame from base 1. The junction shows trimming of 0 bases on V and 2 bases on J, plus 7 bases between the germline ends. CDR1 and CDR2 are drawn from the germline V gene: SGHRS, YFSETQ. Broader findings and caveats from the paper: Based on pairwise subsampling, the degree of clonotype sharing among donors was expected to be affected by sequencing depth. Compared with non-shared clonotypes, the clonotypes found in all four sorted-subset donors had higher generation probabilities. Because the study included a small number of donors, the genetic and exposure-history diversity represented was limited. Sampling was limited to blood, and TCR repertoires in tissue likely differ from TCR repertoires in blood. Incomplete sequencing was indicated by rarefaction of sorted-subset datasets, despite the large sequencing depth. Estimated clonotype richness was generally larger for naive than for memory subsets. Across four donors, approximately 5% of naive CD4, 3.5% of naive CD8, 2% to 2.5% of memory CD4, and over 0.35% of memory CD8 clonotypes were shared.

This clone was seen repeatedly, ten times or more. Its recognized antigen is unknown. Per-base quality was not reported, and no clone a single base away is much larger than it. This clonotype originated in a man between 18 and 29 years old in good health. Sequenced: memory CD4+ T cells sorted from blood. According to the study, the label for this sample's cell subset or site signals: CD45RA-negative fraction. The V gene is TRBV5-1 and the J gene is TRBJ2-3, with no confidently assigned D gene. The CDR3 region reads CASSLAFATDTQYF. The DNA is TGCGCCAGCAGCTTGGCGTTTGCCACAGATACGCAGTATTTT.